This T cell receptor (beta chain) was identified in a study of technical replicates of blood from a few donors. This clone was seen just once. Germline V gene lookup returns CDR1 SGHVS and CDR2 FQNEAQ. CDR3 length equals 15 residues. Trimming took 1 base from V and 2 from J, leaving 11 bases between them. Data came from immunoSEQ multiplex PCR; TCRdb stores just in-frame clones and leaves some out. The table includes tens of thousands of clones, approximately 90% detected once. Sequencing used T cells isolated from PBMCs. The J gene is TRBJ2-5, the V gene TRBV7-8; D gene unclear. This TCR derives from a human donor in good health. The CDR3 sequence is CASSLEPNYQETQYF. In DNA, the CDR3 is TGTGCCAGCAGCTTAGAGCCCAATTATCAAGAGACCCAGTACTTC.